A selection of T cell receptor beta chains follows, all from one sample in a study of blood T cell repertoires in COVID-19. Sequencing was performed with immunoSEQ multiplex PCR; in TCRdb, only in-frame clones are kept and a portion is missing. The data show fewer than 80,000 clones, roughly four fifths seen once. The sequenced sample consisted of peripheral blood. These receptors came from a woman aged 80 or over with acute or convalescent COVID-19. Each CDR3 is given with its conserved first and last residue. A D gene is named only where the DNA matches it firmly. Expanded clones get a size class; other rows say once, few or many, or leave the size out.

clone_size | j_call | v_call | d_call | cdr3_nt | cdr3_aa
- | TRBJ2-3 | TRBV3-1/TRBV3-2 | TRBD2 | TGTGCCAGCAGCCACGGACTAGCGGGAGGAGGGGATACGCAGTATTTT | CASSHGLAGGGDTQYF
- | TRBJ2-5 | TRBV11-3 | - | TGTGCCAGCAGCTTAGATGGGCAGGGGTTCGAGACCCAGTACTTC | CASSLDGQGFETQYF
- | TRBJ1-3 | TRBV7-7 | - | TGTGCCACCTCCCCAGGGGTATCAGGAAACACCATATATTTT | CATSPGVSGNTIYF
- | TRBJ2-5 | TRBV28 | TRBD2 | TGTGCCAGCAGCTCCCCCCGACTAGCGGGCCAAGAGACCCAGTACTTC | CASSSPRLAGQETQYF
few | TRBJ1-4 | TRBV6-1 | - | TGTGCCAGCAGTGAAGGGCAGGGGAGAGAAAAACTGTTTTTT | CASSEGQGREKLFF
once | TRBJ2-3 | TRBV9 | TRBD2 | TGTGCCAGCAGCGAAGGGACTAGCGGTATTCTCACAGATACGCAGTATTTT | CASSEGTSGILTDTQYF
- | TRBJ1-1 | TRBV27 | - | TGTGCCAGCAGCTTATCCCCAGGGCTGGGCACTGAAGCTTTCTTT | CASSLSPGLGTEAFF
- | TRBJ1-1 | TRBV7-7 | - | TGTGCCAGCAGCAGATTACAGGGTAGGATTACTGAAGCTTTCTTT | CASSRLQGRITEAFF
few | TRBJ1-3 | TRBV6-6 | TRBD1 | TGTGCCAGCAGTTATTGGACAGGTGGAAACACCATATATTTT | CASSYWTGGNTIYF
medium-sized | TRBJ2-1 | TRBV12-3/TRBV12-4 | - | TGTGCCAGCAGTTCCGGGGATAGCCTGGAGCAGTTCTTC | CASSSGDSLEQFF
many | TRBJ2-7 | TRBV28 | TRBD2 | TGTGCCAGCAGTACTGGACTAGCGGGAGGACTCTCTTCCTACGAGCAGTACTTC | CASSTGLAGGLSSYEQYF
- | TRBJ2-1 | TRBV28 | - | TGTGCCAGCAGTTTACTGGGCCGCAATGAGCAGTTCTTC | CASSLLGRNEQFF
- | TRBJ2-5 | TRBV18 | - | TGTGCCAGCTCATCTCCAACAGGTCCAAAGACCCAGTACTTC | CASSSPTGPKTQYF
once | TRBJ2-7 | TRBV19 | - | TGTGCCAGTAGACCCCAAAGGAGCTCCTACGAGCAGTACTTC | CASRPQRSSYEQYF
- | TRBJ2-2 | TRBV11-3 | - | TGTGCCAGCAGCTTTGGGCCCTTATTGAAAACCGGGGAGCTGTTTTTT | CASSFGPLLKTGELFF
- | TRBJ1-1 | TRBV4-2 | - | TGTGCCAGCAGCCAAGACACGGGGGGTACTGAAGCTTTCTTT | CASSQDTGGTEAFF
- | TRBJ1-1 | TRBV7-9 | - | TGTGCCAGCAGCTTCCCCCTAGTGAGGAACACTGAAGCTTTCTTT | CASSFPLVRNTEAFF
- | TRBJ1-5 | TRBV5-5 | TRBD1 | TGTGCCAGCAGCCTGACAGGGGGGCCCAATCAGCCCCAGCATTTT | CASSLTGGPNQPQHF
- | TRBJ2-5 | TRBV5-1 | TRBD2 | TGCGCCAGCAGCTTGGATAGCGGGAGTGGCGTGACCCAGTACTTC | CASSLDSGSGVTQYF
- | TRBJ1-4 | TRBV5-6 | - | TGTGCCAGCAGCTTGGTACAGGCGGAGAAACTGTTTTTT | CASSLVQAEKLFF
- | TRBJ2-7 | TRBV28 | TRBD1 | TGTGCCAGCAGTTACCCCCCTCACAGGGGCTCCTACGAGCAGTACTTC | CASSYPPHRGSYEQYF
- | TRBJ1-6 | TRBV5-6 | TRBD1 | TGTGCCAGCAGCTTGCGGACAGGGCGATATAATTCACCCCTCCACTTT | CASSLRTGRYNSPLHF
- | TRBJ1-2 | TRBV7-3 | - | TGTGCCAGCAGCCCGAGGCGGAGTACTAACTATGGCTACACCTTC | CASSPRRSTNYGYTF
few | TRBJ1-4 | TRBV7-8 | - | TGTGCCAGCAGCTTGGTGACACAGGGTGGTGAAAAACTGTTTTTT | CASSLVTQGGEKLFF
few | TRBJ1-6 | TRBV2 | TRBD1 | TGTGCCAGCGTTCTGACAGGGGAAAGCTCACCCCTCCACTTT | CASVLTGESSPLHF
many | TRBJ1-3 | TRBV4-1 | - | TGCGCCAGCAGCCCCACGCTCACGGTGAGAAACACCATATATTTT | CASSPTLTVRNTIYF
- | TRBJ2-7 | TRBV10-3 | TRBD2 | TGTGCCATCAGTGAGTCGAGGACTAGCGGGTCTTATGTGCAGTACTTC | CAISESRTSGSYVQYF
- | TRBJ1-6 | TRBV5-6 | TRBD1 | TGTGCCAGCAGCTTGATGGGACAGGGGTTTTCACCCCTCCACTTT | CASSLMGQGFSPLHF
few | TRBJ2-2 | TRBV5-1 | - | TGCGCCAGCAGCTTGGATGGTCGGGACACCGGGGAGCTGTTTTTT | CASSLDGRDTGELFF
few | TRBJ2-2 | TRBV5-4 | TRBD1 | TGTGCCAGCAGCTTGGGGGGGACAGGGGGCCACACCGGGGAGCTGTTTTTT | CASSLGGTGGHTGELFF
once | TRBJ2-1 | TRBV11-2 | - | TGTGCCAGCAGCTTATCTCCTAGTGAACAGTTCTTC | CASSLSPSEQFF
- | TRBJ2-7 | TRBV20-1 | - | TGCAGTGCTAAAAGCGCCCACGAGCAGTACTTC | CSAKSAHEQYF
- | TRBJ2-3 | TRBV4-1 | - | TGCGCCAGCAGCCAAGAAGCCAGCGGCCTCACAGATACGCAGTATTTT | CASSQEASGLTDTQYF
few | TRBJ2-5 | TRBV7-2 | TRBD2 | TGTGCCAGCAGCTTAGCGGGAGGGACCGCAGAGACCCAGTACTTC | CASSLAGGTAETQYF
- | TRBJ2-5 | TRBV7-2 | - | TGTGCCAGCAGCTTTGCGGGGATCCAAGAGACCCAGTACTTC | CASSFAGIQETQYF
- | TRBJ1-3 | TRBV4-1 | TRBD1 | TGCGCCACCGGGACAGGGGGCGCCGCCGGAAACACCATATATTTT | CATGTGGAAGNTIYF
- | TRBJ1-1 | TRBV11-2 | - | TGTGCCAGCAGCTTAAGACTAAACACTGAAGCTTTCTTT | CASSLRLNTEAFF
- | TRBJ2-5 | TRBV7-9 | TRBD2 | TGTGCCAGCAGCCCGGGGACTAGCGGGAGAGACCAAGAGACCCAGTACTTC | CASSPGTSGRDQETQYF
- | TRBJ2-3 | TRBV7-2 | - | TGTGCCAGCAGCTTAATCCCGGGTGGGTACACAGATACGCAGTATTTT | CASSLIPGGYTDTQYF